The 19 T cell receptor beta chains reported below all come from one sample, sequenced in a study of blood T cell repertoires in COVID-19. Sequencing used immunoSEQ multiplex PCR; TCRdb keeps in-frame clones, though not all of them. The data contain about 120,000 clones, about two thirds of them singletons. The source material was peripheral blood. Receptors were obtained from a human donor with acute or convalescent COVID-19. The donor label of this sample is uncertain.

This rearrangement joins TRBV5-5 to TRBJ1-1, with D perhaps matching TRBD1 (6 bases). From germline, CDR1 is SGHKS and CDR2 YYEKEE (reference sequence). V lost 0 bases and J 1 base, leaving 7 bases between the germline ends. The CDR3 has 14 amino acids. The CDR3 region has the DNA TGTGCCAGCAGCTTGGCGGACAGGAACACTGAAGCTTTCTTT. This translates into CASSLADRNTEAFF.

This clone appeared many times. The chain couples TRBV7-8 to TRBJ2-1; D might be TRBD2 (6 bases). The CDR3 runs 15 residues. Germline V gene data show CDR1 as SGHVS and CDR2 as FQNEAQ. Trimming took 5 bases from V and 0 from J, leaving 11 bases between them. CDR3 in DNA: TGTGCCAGCAGCCCCAGCGGGCTCTCCTACAATGAGCAGTTCTTC. Amino acids: CASSPSGLSYNEQFF.

CDR3 in amino acids: CASSRTSGYYEQYF. The CDR3 nucleotides are TGTGCCAGCAGTCGGACTAGCGGGTACTACGAGCAGTACTTC. The chain combines TRBV7-9 with TRBJ2-7, with 11 positions matching TRBD2. With V trimmed by 6 bases and J by 3 bases, 4 bases remained unmatched. The CDR3 sequence is 14 residues long. Per germline, CDR1 SEHNR and CDR2 FQNEAQ (reference sequence). The whole variable domain, remainder taken from reference TRBV7-9 and TRBJ2-7, is DTGVSQNPRHKITKRGQNVTFRCDPISEHNRLYWYRQTLGQGPEFLTYFQNEAQLEKSRLLSDRFSAERPKGSFSTLEIQRTEQGDSAMYLCASSRTSGYYEQYFGPGTRLTVT.

The V and J genes are TRBV25-1 and TRBJ2-2, with D possibly matching TRBD2 (5 bases). Trimming took off 5 bases at V and 3 bases at J, with 10 bases between the two ends. From germline, CDR1 is MGHDK and CDR2 SYGVNS. The CDR3 runs to 14 residues. The CDR3 DNA reads as TGTGCCAGCAGTCCCTACGGGGACACCGGGGAGCTGTTTTTT. This sequence encodes CASSPYGDTGELFF.

This clone was seen a few times. A junction end diverges from the germline sequence, so it may reflect a read error. The V and J genes are TRBV7-7 and TRBJ2-5; no reliable D call. The germline V gene has CDR1 SSHAT and CDR2 FNYEAQ (reference sequence). The CDR3 is made up of 13 amino acids. The CDR3 DNA is TGTGCTAGCAGCTTAGCCAGGTTTGAGACCCAGTACTTC. Protein: CASSLARFETQYF.

The V call is TRBV5-1, the J call TRBJ2-3; D is perhaps TRBD1 (6 bases). Trimming pared 4 bases from V and 1 base from J, leaving 13 bases between. This CDR3 is 15 amino acids long. CDR1 is SGHRS, CDR2 YFSETQ, per germline. CDR3 sequence reads: CASSTGWERTDTQYF. CDR3 nucleotides: TGCGCCAGCAGCACAGGGTGGGAGCGCACAGATACGCAGTATTTT.

This sequence joins TRBV20-1 and TRBJ2-1; a weak D match, TRBD2 (5 bases). Deletions cut 5 bases from V and 10 bases from J, with 12 bases between. CDR1 and CDR2 (germline): DFQATT, SNEGSKA (reference sequence). There are 11 residues in the CDR3. CDR3 bases: TGCAGTGCTCCAACGGGGAGAGAGCAGTTCTTC. Translated: CSAPTGREQFF.

The V gene is TRBV4-1, the J gene TRBJ2-5, with a tentative D call TRBD2 (6 bases). Germline loops: CDR1 MGHRA, CDR2 YSYEKL. The CDR3 is 13 residues long. The germline V and J ends were trimmed by 3 bases and 2 bases, with 7 bases remaining between them. CDR3 in DNA: TGCGCCAGCAGCCACGGGGGACAAGAGACCCAGTACTTC. Translated: CASSHGGQETQYF.

The rearrangement links TRBV12-3 or TRBV12-4 to TRBJ2-2; D remains ambiguous. The CDR3 loop spans 12 amino acids. Trimming removed 6 bases from V and 2 bases from J, with 4 bases in between. CDR3 bases: TGTGCCAGCAGCTATAACACCGGGGAGCTGTTTTTT. Translated, it gives CASSYNTGELFF.

In this sample, this clone turned up many times. The chain is built from TRBV20-1 and TRBJ1-1; no clear D gene. V lost 3 bases and J 1 base, leaving 3 bases between the germline ends. This CDR3 has 11 amino acids. Germline V gene sequence: CDR1 DFQATT, CDR2 SNEGSKA (reference sequence). The CDR3 bases are TGCAGTGCTAGGGCGAACACTGAAGCTTTCTTT. Its protein product is CSARANTEAFF.

The chain carries TRBV2 and TRBJ1-1, with D possibly being TRBD1 (5 bases). V lost 6 bases, J lost 0 bases, and 8 bases lay in between. The length of the CDR3 is 13 residues. Germline CDR1 reads SNHLY; CDR2 reads FYNNEI. The DNA of the CDR3 is TGTGCCAGCAGACAGGAAGTGAACACTGAAGCTTTCTTT. Protein sequence: CASRQEVNTEAFF.

The genes are TRBV9 and TRBJ2-7; 8 bases are shared with TRBD2. The ends lost 0 bases at V and 7 bases at J; junction bases unmatched: 9. Germline V lookup: CDR1 SGDLS, CDR2 YYNGEE. The CDR3 covers 15 residues. DNA of the CDR3: TGTGCCAGCAGCGTAGGGGCTAGCGGGTCGGGGGAGCAGTACTTC. As protein: CASSVGASGSGEQYF.

This chain uses TRBV28 with TRBJ1-2; a weak D match, TRBD1 (5 bases). Trimming pared 10 bases from V and 3 bases from J, leaving 15 bases between. Germline lookup yields CDR1 MDHEN and CDR2 SYDVKM. The CDR3 has 13 amino acids. Written as DNA, the CDR3 is TGTGCCACCGTCGAGGGGACTGACTATGGCTACACCTTC. This encodes CATVEGTDYGYTF.

This chain links TRBV7-3 with TRBJ2-2, with TRBD1 matching 7 bases. J lost 4 bases, V lost 5 bases, and 4 bases had no gene match. The germline V gene encodes CDR1 SGHTA and CDR2 FQGTGA. The length of the CDR3 is 14 residues. CDR3 amino acids: CASSRQGGTGELFF. Here the CDR3 DNA reads TGTGCCAGCAGCCGACAGGGTGGCACCGGGGAGCTGTTTTTT. The full variable domain, completed using reference TRBV7-3 and TRBJ2-2, is GAGVSQTPSNKVTEKGKYVELRCDPISGHTALYWYRQSLGQGPEFLIYFQGTGAADDSGLPNDRFFAVRPEGSVSTLKIQRTERGDSAVYLCASSRQGGTGELFFGEGSRLTVL.

This chain joins TRBV18 and TRBJ2-2; 7 bases match TRBD1. With V trimmed by 4 bases and J by 4 bases, 12 bases remained unmatched. Germline CDR1 reads KGHSH; CDR2 reads LQKENI. CDR3 size: 17 residues. The CDR3 protein is CASSQRPGQAGTGELFF. The CDR3 nucleotides read TGTGCCAGCTCACAGAGGCCAGGACAGGCCGGCACCGGGGAGCTGTTTTTT.

Here the CDR3 reads CSVSQTGGGGAKNIQYF. For the CDR3, the DNA is TGCAGCGTCTCTCAGACAGGGGGTGGTGGAGCCAAAAACATTCAGTACTTC. The rearrangement joins TRBV29-1 to TRBJ2-4; TRBD1 agrees at 9 bases. Germline lookup yields CDR1 SQVTM and CDR2 ANQGSEA. The CDR3 contains 17 residues. Losses at the gene ends were 6 bases for V and 0 bases for J; bases not matched to a gene: 12.

The rearrangement links TRBV6-5 to TRBJ1-1, with unresolved D. V was clipped by 6 bases and J by 0 bases, with 5 bases between them. The CDR3 has 12 residues. Germline CDR1 is MNHEY and CDR2 is SVGAGI. CDR3 sequence: CASRSLNTEAFF. In DNA, the CDR3 is TGTGCCAGCAGGTCCTTGAACACTGAAGCTTTCTTT.

CDR3 DNA: TGTGCCAGTACCAAACAGGTACAAGGGCCCACCGGGGAGCTGTTTTTT. Amino acids: CASTKQVQGPTGELFF. This sequence joins TRBV19 and TRBJ2-2, with D possibly being TRBD1 (5 bases). CDR1 is LNHDA, CDR2 SQIVND, per germline (reference sequence). V was trimmed by 7 bases and J by 4 bases, leaving 19 bases between them. The CDR3 spans 16 residues.

This rearrangement joins TRBV19 to TRBJ1-2, with 8 nucleotides matching TRBD1. CDR1 is LNHDA, CDR2 SQIVND, per germline (reference sequence). V lost 2 bases to trimming and J lost 3 bases; unmatched junction nucleotides: 5. The CDR3 totals 15 residues. CDR3 protein: CASSISHRGYYGYTF. CDR3 in DNA: TGTGCCAGTAGTATATCCCACAGGGGGTACTATGGCTACACCTTC.